Presented here are 20 T cell receptor beta chains from one specimen sequenced in a study of T and B cells in COVID-19 patients. From blood, roughly 220-550 ng of genomic DNA served as TRB template. Multiplex PCR with BIOMED2 TRB-A/B primer pools amplified TRB rearrangements. TCRdb ran MiXCR on the multiplex PCR reads and lists one entry per CDR3 protein. The sample lists approximately 10,000 distinct CDR3 sequences; around 30% were seen once. Sequencing was done on a sample of blood. These receptors were collected from a human donor who had recovered from COVID-19.

This chain joins TRBV7-2 and TRBJ2-1; no firm D call. The germline V gene has CDR1 SGHTA and CDR2 FQGNSA. The CDR3 runs 15 residues. Trimming stripped 3 bases from V and 0 bases from J, with 9 bases between. The CDR3 sequence: CASSLIRSSYNEQFF. The DNA of the CDR3 is TGTGCCAGCAGCTTGATTCGGAGCTCCTACAATGAGCAGTTCTTC.

As concerns this clonotype: Being one base from a much bigger clone, this may be a read error. The gene calls are TRBV27 and TRBJ2-1, with 7 bases identical to TRBD2. CDR1 and CDR2 (germline): MNHEY, SMNVEV (reference sequence). This CDR3 comprises 14 residues. CDR3 amino acids: CTSSLSAGANEQFF. CDR3 nucleotide sequence: TGTACCAGCAGTCTCAGTGCGGGAGCAAATGAGCAGTTCTTC.

V usage is TRBV6-5 and J usage is TRBJ2-4; 8 positions match TRBD1. This CDR3 is 14 amino acids long. V lost 5 bases to trimming and J lost 6 bases; unmatched junction nucleotides: 6. The germline V gene encodes CDR1 MNHEY and CDR2 SVGAGI. The CDR3 reads CASSRQGAANIQYF. In DNA, the CDR3 is TGTGCCAGCAGTCGCCAGGGGGCTGCAAACATTCAGTACTTC.

This clonotype came up a few times. The chain has TRBV13 and TRBJ2-1, with 11 bases lining up with TRBD2. Germline V gives CDR1 PRHDT, CDR2 FYEKMQ (reference sequence). Trimming took 4 bases from V and 3 from J; bases not matched to a gene: 5. This CDR3 has 16 residues. CDR3 region: CASSYGTSGSYNEQFF. The CDR3 nucleotides are TGTGCCAGCAGCTATGGGACTAGCGGAAGCTACAATGAGCAGTTCTTC.

This clonotype was seen only once. The J gene is TRBJ2-7, the V gene TRBV11-1, with D possibly being TRBD1 (5 bases). Germline CDR1 is SGHAT and CDR2 is FQDESV (reference sequence). There are 15 residues in the CDR3. Deletions cut 1 base from V and 3 bases from J, with 13 bases between. The CDR3, as DNA: TGTGCCAGCAGCTTAGATCATCCAGGGATCTACGAGCAGTACTTC. Translating gives CASSLDHPGIYEQYF.

This clonotype is medium-sized (0.01 to 0.1%) in the sample. V is TRBV6-5 and J is TRBJ2-7, with 7 bases lining up with TRBD1. V lost 6 bases to trimming and J lost 6 bases; unmatched junction nucleotides: 2. Looked up from germline, CDR1 is MNHEY and CDR2 is SVGAGI. This CDR3 is 11 amino acids long. DNA of the CDR3: TGTGCCAGCAGCGCAGGGGGCGAGCAGTACGTC. Protein product: CASSAGGEQYV.

This clonotype has just a few counts. J is TRBJ1-6 and V is TRBV18; a weak D match, TRBD1 (5 bases). The CDR3 runs to 12 residues. Germline V gene sequence: CDR1 KGHSH, CDR2 LQKENI. The V gene lost 6 bases and the J gene lost 7 bases, with 7 bases spanning the gap. The CDR3 protein is CASSRGNSPLHF. CDR3 bases: TGTGCCAGCTCGCGGGGCAATTCACCCCTCCACTTT.

The J gene is TRBJ2-2, the V gene TRBV12-3 or TRBV12-4, with TRBD2 identical over 9 bases. The V and J ends lost 5 bases and 5 bases, in that order; junction bases with no gene match: 15. The CDR3 totals 18 residues. As DNA, the CDR3 is TGTGCCAGCAGTCCCCCCAAAGTTAGCGGGAGTCAGACCGGGGAGCTGTTTTTT. It yields the protein CASSPPKVSGSQTGELFF.

This clonotype was recorded a few times. The V and J genes are TRBV5-1 and TRBJ2-1; 12 nucleotides match TRBD1. Looked up from germline, CDR1 is SGHRS and CDR2 is YFSETQ. V shed 4 bases, J shed 7 bases, and the junction held 6 bases outside the gene matches. The CDR3 loop spans 15 amino acids. The CDR3 DNA reads as TGCGCCAGCAGCCCCGGGACAGGGGGCTGGAATGAGCAGTTCTTC. Protein: CASSPGTGGWNEQFF.

The V call is TRBV6-2 or TRBV6-3, the J call TRBJ2-1; D is uncertain. Trimming stripped 0 bases from V and 6 bases from J, with 6 bases between. Germline values: CDR1 MNHEY, CDR2 SVGEGT. CDR3 length: 13 residues. The chain's CDR3 is CASSYSTPNEQFF. The CDR3 nucleotides are TGTGCCAGCAGTTACTCGACCCCCAATGAGCAGTTCTTC.

Here the CDR3 DNA reads TGTGCCAGTAGGGCCGGGACTAGTGGCAATGAGCAGTTCTTC. Residues: CASRAGTSGNEQFF. V is TRBV19 and J is TRBJ2-1; 8 positions agree with TRBD2. The ends lost 6 bases at V and 6 bases at J; junction bases unmatched: 7. This CDR3 comprises 14 residues. Germline V lookup: CDR1 LNHDA, CDR2 SQIVND (reference sequence).

This sequence joins TRBV28 and TRBJ2-5; unclear D gene. This CDR3 has 12 residues. V was trimmed by 2 bases and J by 3 bases, leaving 4 bases between them. The germline V gene has CDR1 MDHEN and CDR2 SYDVKM. CDR3 coding DNA: TGTGCCAGCAGTTTAGCGAAAGAGACCCAGTACTTC. Amino acids: CASSLAKETQYF.

The rearrangement uses TRBV18 and TRBJ2-7; a weak D match, TRBD2 (6 bases). V lost 4 bases and J lost 3, with 13 bases in between. This CDR3 comprises 14 residues. Germline CDR1 is KGHSH and CDR2 is LQKENI. CDR3 sequence reads: CASSREREVYEQYV. CDR3 DNA: TGTGCCAGCTCACGCGAGAGGGAGGTCTACGAGCAGTACGTC.

This clonotype was seen once. This chain joins TRBV2 and TRBJ2-6; no clear D. Trimming removed 1 base at V and 3 bases at J, with 7 bases between. The germline V gene has CDR1 SNHLY and CDR2 FYNNEI. The CDR3 spans 15 residues. The CDR3 region is CASSEGGSGANVLTF. The CDR3 DNA reads TGTGCCAGCAGTGAAGGGGGAAGTGGGGCCAACGTCCTGACTTTC.

In this sample, this clonotype is medium-sized. This chain joins TRBV11-3 and TRBJ2-3, with a tentative D call TRBD1 (7 bases). V was shortened by 5 bases and J by 5 bases, with 14 bases between the two germline ends. There are 14 residues in the CDR3. Per the germline V gene, CDR1 is SGHNT and CDR2 is YENEEA. The CDR3 bases are TGTGCCAGCAGCCCCTTTCAGGGGGGAGATACGCAGTATTTT. Amino acid sequence: CASSPFQGGDTQYF.

A note on this clonotype: One end of the junction does not line up with germline, which may come from a read error. The CDR3 bases are TGCGCCAGCAAGGTCGGGGGTCTAACGATGAACACTGAAGCTTTCTTT. Its protein product is CASKVGGLTMNTEAFF. The chain uses TRBV5-6 and TRBJ1-1, with D possibly matching TRBD1 (5 bases). CDR1 SGHDT and CDR2 YYEEEE come from the germline V gene. This CDR3 is 16 amino acids long.

On this clonotype: One base away lies a much larger clone, so this may be a sequencing read error. The genes are TRBV27 and TRBJ2-1, with 11 positions matching TRBD2. From germline, CDR1 is MNHEY and CDR2 SMNVEV (reference sequence). This CDR3 contains 15 residues. The CDR3 DNA sequence: TGTGCCAGCAGTGGAACTAGCGGGAGTTACAATAAGCAGTTCTTC. Translated, it gives CASSGTSGSYNKQFF.

This clonotype is labeled as medium-sized. The rearrangement links TRBV19 to TRBJ2-5, with a weak D call TRBD1 (6 bases). The CDR3 runs to 13 residues. Germline V gives CDR1 LNHDA, CDR2 SQIVND (reference sequence). Trimming removed 1 base at V and 7 bases at J, with 10 bases between. The CDR3 loop is CASSIGQAATQYF. The CDR3 nucleotides read TGTGCCAGTAGTATAGGACAGGCGGCGACCCAGTACTTC.

This clonotype was seen more than once but under ten times. The chain is built from TRBV6-5 and TRBJ2-7; no clear D gene. The CDR3 length is 13 residues. The V end lost 2 bases, the J end lost 7 bases, and 12 bases lay between the germline ends. Germline-derived CDR1 and CDR2 are MNHEY and SVGAGI. Here the CDR3 DNA reads TGTGCCAGCAGTTACAACGGCTATTGGGAGCAGTACTTC. The encoded protein is CASSYNGYWEQYF.

The J gene is TRBJ1-3, the V gene TRBV6-5; D is unclear. With 6 bases removed from V and 0 bases from J, the gap between germline ends came to 12 bases. CDR3 size: 15 residues. In germline, CDR1 is MNHEY, CDR2 SVGAGI. The CDR3 here is CASSRLGSSGNTIYF. The CDR3 DNA reads TGTGCCAGCAGCCGCTTAGGGTCCTCTGGAAACACCATATATTTT.